This entry is about one TCR beta chain. Patients of the Seattle cohort, enrolled during active infection, were followed longitudinally. These data belong to a study of blood T cell repertoires in COVID-19. Study summary: Spain, Italy and the United States supplied samples that represented acute and convalescent COVID-19. PBMCs, B-cell-depleted T cells, or T cells were the source of the cDNA or gDNA that made up the material.

V lost 3 bases, J lost 2 bases, and 9 bases lay in between. CDR1 MNHEY and CDR2 SMNVEV come from the germline V gene (reference sequence). This CDR3 has 14 residues. Original processing methods: Reference gene primers were amplified, and this amplification served to estimate nucleated cell counts. The protocol was immunoSEQ multiplex PCR, while the TCRdb copy is restricted to in-frame clones and leaves out a portion. V and J calls and clone size are copied from that table; D and trimming were computed from the DNA. The table shows fewer than 200,000 clones, with around 76% occurring only once. The gene calls are TRBV27 and TRBJ2-3, with a tentative D call TRBD1 (6 bases). The receptor comes from a woman between 55 and 75 years old with COVID-19, enrolled during active disease. Sample: peripheral blood. This chain's CDR3 is CASSLGALTDTQYF. The DNA of the CDR3 is TGTGCCAGCAGTTTGGGGGCCCTCACAGATACGCAGTATTTT.